A single sample is the source of the 27 T cell receptor beta chains below, sequenced in a study of shared clonotypes between healthy human individuals. Data came from immunoSEQ multiplex PCR; TCRdb stores just in-frame clones and leaves some out. The sample has 650,000 to 800,000 clones; around 77% are singletons. The specimen sequenced was memory CD4+ T cells sorted from blood. Subset specified: CD45RA-negative fraction. These receptors came from a woman between 25 and 40 years old in good health.

The V call is TRBV10-3, the J call TRBJ2-5; D not resolved. Germline loops: CDR1 ENHRY, CDR2 SYGVKD. This CDR3 spans 12 amino acids. V lost 2 bases and J lost 2, with 3 bases in between. The CDR3 DNA reads TGTGCCATCAGTGAGCTTCAAGAGACCCAGTACTTC. This codes for CAISELQETQYF.

This clone turned up a few times. The rearrangement joins TRBV7-2 to TRBJ2-7; no firm D call. The CDR3 has 12 amino acids. Germline loops: CDR1 SGHTA, CDR2 FQGNSA. V was shortened by 5 bases and J by 3 bases, with 8 bases between the two germline ends. The DNA for the CDR3 is TGTGCCAGCAGCCCCGTTAACTACGAGCAGTACTTC. Its translation is CASSPVNYEQYF. Combining the CDR3 with reference TRBV7-2 and TRBJ2-7 gives the whole variable domain GAGVSQSPSNKVTEKGKDVELRCDPISGHTALYWYRQSLGQGLEFLIYFQGNSAPDKSGLPSDRFSAERTGGSVSTLTIQRTQQEDSAVYLCASSPVNYEQYFGPGTRLTVT.

A single count supports this clone. This chain links TRBV6-6 with TRBJ1-1, with a weak D call TRBD1 (6 bases). Germline V gene data show CDR1 as MNHNY and CDR2 as SVGAGI (reference sequence). This CDR3 is built from 15 residues. The ends were cut back, 2 bases at V and 4 bases at J, with 14 bases in the middle. The chain's CDR3 is CASSYVAGASTEAFF. In DNA form, the CDR3 reads TGTGCCAGCAGTTACGTGGCAGGGGCCAGCACTGAAGCTTTCTTT.

The chain carries TRBV27 and TRBJ2-3; D remains unclear. The CDR3 spans 15 residues. CDR1 and CDR2 from the germline V gene are MNHEY and SMNVEV (reference sequence). V gave up 5 bases and J gave up 6 bases, with 18 bases separating them. CDR3 sequence: CASSPQDPFGDTQYF. The CDR3 bases are TGTGCCAGCAGTCCACAAGACCCGTTCGGGGATACGCAGTATTTT.

This sequence joins TRBV15 and TRBJ1-1; D remains ambiguous. The germline gives CDR1 LNHNV, CDR2 YYDKDF (reference sequence). The CDR3 consists of 14 residues. Trimming took 3 bases from V and 1 from J, leaving 9 bases between them. The CDR3 nucleotides are TGTGCCACCAGCAGGAGAGGGCGGAACACTGAAGCTTTCTTT. This gives the protein CATSRRGRNTEAFF.

V and J are TRBV30 and TRBJ2-7; 11 bases are a match to TRBD2. Looked up from germline, CDR1 is GTSNPN and CDR2 is SVGIG (reference sequence). The V segment lost 2 bases and the J segment 5 bases; nucleotides outside the gene matches: 8. The CDR3 length is 15 residues. CDR3 coding DNA: TGTGCCTGGAGTCTCCTAGCGGGAGGCGGGGACGAGCAGTACTTC. Encoded protein: CAWSLLAGGGDEQYF.

The chain recombines TRBV2 with TRBJ2-7; 7 positions match TRBD1. Germline V gene sequence: CDR1 SNHLY, CDR2 FYNNEI. V trimming: 6 bases; J trimming: 3 bases; junction bases outside the gene matches: 8. The CDR3 loop spans 14 amino acids. CDR3 sequence reads: CASRMTGQVYEQYF. Here the CDR3 DNA reads TGTGCCAGCAGAATGACAGGACAGGTCTACGAGCAGTACTTC.

This clone was observed a few times. CDR3 protein: CASSPLRGDTQYF. In DNA form, the CDR3 reads TGTGCCAGCTCACCACTGCGAGGAGATACGCAGTATTTT. This chain links TRBV18 with TRBJ2-3; no definite D call. Trimming took 1 base from V and 5 from J, leaving 7 bases between them. The CDR3 spans 13 residues. The germline V gene encodes CDR1 KGHSH and CDR2 LQKENI.

This chain links TRBV28 with TRBJ2-1; 10 nucleotides line up with TRBD2. The CDR3 is 17 residues long. J gave up 0 bases and V 5 bases, and 7 bases lay outside the gene matches. Germline values: CDR1 MDHEN, CDR2 SYDVKM. The CDR3 is CASSTTGTSASYNEQFF. The CDR3, as DNA: TGTGCCAGCAGTACCACCGGGACTAGCGCCTCCTACAATGAGCAGTTCTTC.

V gene TRBV7-8 combines with J gene TRBJ1-2; possibly TRBD1 for D (5 bases). With 1 base removed from V and 6 bases from J, the gap between germline ends came to 15 bases. CDR3 length: 15 amino acids. Germline V CDR1 and CDR2: SGHVS, FQNEAQ. CDR3 sequence (DNA): TGTGCCAGCAGCTTAGTTCTCGGCGGGGGAAATGGCTACACCTTC. Its protein is CASSLVLGGGNGYTF.

This rearrangement joins TRBV2 to TRBJ2-4, with a weak D call TRBD1 (6 bases). Trimming shortened V by 6 bases and J by 9 bases, and 24 bases separated the two germline ends. The CDR3 totals 16 residues. Germline CDR1 reads SNHLY; CDR2 reads FYNNEI. CDR3 loop: CASSAGQPSRDGIQYF. The CDR3 bases are TGTGCCAGCAGCGCCGGACAGCCTAGTCGGGATGGCATTCAGTACTTC.

This clone was seen ten or more times. This chain connects TRBV6-6 to TRBJ2-7; D gene unclear. Trimming took off 2 bases at V and 2 bases at J, with 16 bases between the two ends. CDR1 MNHNY and CDR2 SVGAGI come from the germline V gene (reference sequence). The CDR3 has 16 residues. The CDR3 spells CASSYPHADDPYEQYF. The CDR3 nucleotides are TGTGCCAGCAGTTACCCGCACGCCGACGATCCCTACGAGCAGTACTTC.

This sequence joins TRBV11-3 and TRBJ2-3, with a possible D match to TRBD1 (6 bases). Germline values: CDR1 SGHNT, CDR2 YENEEA. Trimming left V 5 bases short and J 5 bases short, with 14 bases between. The CDR3 consists of 14 residues. DNA of the CDR3: TGTGCCAGCAGCCGAAACATAGGGGGAGATACGCAGTATTTT. This codes for CASSRNIGGDTQYF. Full variable domain (missing parts from reference TRBV11-3 and TRBJ2-3): EAGVVQSPRYKIIEKKQPVAFWCNPISGHNTLYWYLQNLGQGPELLIRYENEEAVDDSQLPKDRFSAERLKGVDSTLKIQPAELGDSAVYLCASSRNIGGDTQYFGPGTRLTVL.

As concerns this clone: Other DNA sequences of this sample code for an identical CDR3. V usage is TRBV7-2 and J usage is TRBJ2-1, with TRBD2 matching 13 bases. Germline lookup yields CDR1 SGHTA and CDR2 FQGNSA. The CDR3 runs 17 residues. Unmatched junction bases numbered 6, after V lost 0 bases and J lost 7 bases. The DNA for the CDR3 is TGTGCCAGCAGCTTAGCTTTACTAGCGGGAGGGGGTAATGAGCAGTTCTTC. Encoded protein: CASSLALLAGGGNEQFF.

V gene TRBV30 combines with J gene TRBJ2-3; TRBD1 might be the D (6 bases). CDR1 and CDR2 (germline): GTSNPN, SVGIG (reference sequence). V gave up 1 base and J gave up 2 bases, with 16 bases separating them. The CDR3 has 16 residues. The chain's CDR3 is CAWSGRDKAFTDTQYF. The CDR3 DNA sequence: TGTGCCTGGAGTGGCCGGGACAAAGCTTTCACAGATACGCAGTATTTT.

With respect to this clone: The same CDR3 also results from other DNA sequences found in this sample. The CDR3 sequence: CASSLEDSRLNEQFF. CDR3 in DNA: TGTGCCAGCAGCTTAGAAGACTCCCGACTAAATGAGCAGTTCTTC. The chain carries TRBV11-2 and TRBJ2-1; maybe TRBD2 (5 bases). In germline, CDR1 is SGHAT, CDR2 FQNNGV. Trimming pared 0 bases from V and 7 bases from J, leaving 13 bases between. The CDR3 contains 15 residues.

The chain links TRBV7-6 to TRBJ2-1; tentative D call: TRBD1 (5 bases). CDR3 length: 16 residues. Trimming stripped 5 bases from V and 9 bases from J, with 23 bases between. Germline V lookup: CDR1 SGHVS, CDR2 FNYEAQ. CDR3 in amino acids: CASSAQGARRVGEQFF. The CDR3, as DNA: TGTGCCAGCAGCGCGCAAGGGGCGCGCCGGGTTGGTGAGCAGTTCTTC. The full variable domain, in which reference TRBV7-6 and TRBJ2-1 provide the parts outside the CDR3, is GAGVSQSPRYKVTKRGQDVALRCDPISGHVSLYWYRQALGQGPEFLTYFNYEAQQDKSGLPNDRFSAERPEGSISTLTIQRTEQRDSAMYRCASSAQGARRVGEQFFGPGTRLTVL.

This sequence joins TRBV2 and TRBJ2-3; D ambiguous. Trimming pared 7 bases from V and 4 bases from J, leaving 12 bases between. The CDR3 loop spans 13 amino acids. CDR1 SNHLY and CDR2 FYNNEI come from the germline V gene. CDR3 loop: CASTLTRSDTQYF. The CDR3 nucleotides read TGTGCCAGCACCTTGACCCGGTCAGATACGCAGTATTTT.

The rearrangement links TRBV28 to TRBJ2-3; D is perhaps TRBD2 (6 bases). This CDR3 has 12 amino acids. The V and J ends lost 8 bases and 2 bases respectively, with 8 bases between them. Looked up from germline, CDR1 is MDHEN and CDR2 is SYDVKM. CDR3 region: CASGLNTDTQYF. The CDR3 bases are TGTGCCAGCGGACTAAACACAGATACGCAGTATTTT. Variable domain in full (rest from reference TRBV28 and TRBJ2-3): DVKVTQSSRYLVKRTGEKVFLECVQDMDHENMFWYRQDPGLGLRLIYFSYDVKMKEKGDIPEGYSVSREKKERFSLILESASTNQTSMYLCASGLNTDTQYFGPGTRLTVL.

The rearrangement joins TRBV27 to TRBJ2-3; TRBD2 matches 10 bases. Per the germline V gene, CDR1 is MNHEY and CDR2 is SMNVEV (reference sequence). The CDR3 is 18 amino acids. V dropped 1 base and J dropped 4; count of bases not matched to a gene: 11. This chain's CDR3 is CASSLLSLAGDIPDTQYF. The CDR3 DNA reads TGTGCCAGCAGTTTATTATCCCTAGCGGGAGACATCCCAGATACGCAGTATTTT.

The chain carries TRBV5-1 and TRBJ2-5, with TRBD2 identical over 9 bases. CDR1 is SGHRS and CDR2 is YFSETQ in the germline V gene. CDR3 length: 16 amino acids. The V gene end was trimmed by 0 bases and the J gene end by 4 bases; junction bases not matched to a gene: 7. CDR3 in amino acids: CASSLAGTSSGETQYF. CDR3 DNA: TGCGCCAGCAGCTTGGCCGGGACTAGCTCCGGAGAGACCCAGTACTTC.

The V and J genes are TRBV27 and TRBJ2-7; D uncertain. The germline CDR1 and CDR2 sequences are MNHEY and SMNVEV (reference sequence). CDR3 length: 14 amino acids. V was clipped by 5 bases and J by 0 bases, with 11 bases between them. The CDR3 coding sequence is TGTGCCAGCAGTGCCTACAGCCTCTCCTACGAGCAGTACTTC. Translation: CASSAYSLSYEQYF.

The chain recombines TRBV7-7 with TRBJ2-5; 8 nucleotides match TRBD2. Trimming took 5 bases from V and 5 from J; bases not matched to a gene: 19. Germline V CDR1 and CDR2: SSHAT, FNYEAQ (reference sequence). The CDR3 extends over 18 amino acids. The CDR3 region is CASSLTPTLAAGGETQYF. CDR3 DNA: TGTGCCAGCAGCCTAACCCCGACACTAGCGGCCGGTGGGGAGACCCAGTACTTC.

On this clone: Different DNA sequences within this sample yield the same CDR3. The chain carries TRBV18 and TRBJ2-1, with 9 bases that match TRBD2. The CDR3 runs 15 residues. V lost 5 bases, J lost 2 bases, and 4 bases stayed unmatched. CDR1 and CDR2 (germline): KGHSH, LQKENI. In nucleotides, the CDR3 is TGTGCCAGCTCAGGTCTAGCGGGGACCTACAATGAGCAGTTCTTC. Translating it yields CASSGLAGTYNEQFF.

This clone turned up a few times. The V gene is TRBV19, the J gene TRBJ1-5; 8 bases map to TRBD1. The germline V gene encodes CDR1 LNHDA and CDR2 SQIVND (reference sequence). V was clipped by 6 bases and J by 1 base; unmatched bases: 8. This CDR3 spans 16 amino acids. The CDR3 sequence: CASRKTGDRSNQPQHF. The CDR3, as DNA: TGTGCCAGTAGGAAGACAGGGGATAGGAGCAATCAGCCCCAGCATTTT.

This clone was seen a handful of times. The chain combines TRBV7-2 with TRBJ1-1; no clear D gene. CDR3 size: 14 residues. Trimming shortened V by 5 bases and J by 4 bases, and 14 bases separated the two germline ends. Germline V lookup: CDR1 SGHTA, CDR2 FQGNSA. CDR3 nucleotides: TGTGCCAGCAGCCTATGGACCCGTGGCACTGAAGCTTTCTTT. Translation gives CASSLWTRGTEAFF. The full variable domain, completed using reference TRBV7-2 and TRBJ1-1, is GAGVSQSPSNKVTEKGKDVELRCDPISGHTALYWYRQSLGQGLEFLIYFQGNSAPDKSGLPSDRFSAERTGGSVSTLTIQRTQQEDSAVYLCASSLWTRGTEAFFGQGTRLTVV.

V is TRBV18 and J is TRBJ1-3, with 7 bases that match TRBD1. V lost 0 bases to trimming and J lost 8 bases; unmatched junction nucleotides: 4. The CDR3 loop spans 14 amino acids. Germline CDR1 is KGHSH and CDR2 is LQKENI. The CDR3 region has the DNA TGTGCCAGCTCACCACCGGGACAGAGAGACACCATATATTTT. It yields the protein CASSPPGQRDTIYF.